This T cell receptor (beta chain) was profiled in a study of tumor T cells in aggressive B-cell lymphoma. This table comes from immunoSEQ multiplex PCR, and its TCRdb copy is limited to in-frame clones, with some not included. The repertoire holds a few thousand clones, with 70% to 80% as singletons. The germline V gene has CDR1 MNHEY and CDR2 SVGAGI. The CDR3 contains 15 residues. Losses at the gene ends were 0 bases for V and 3 bases for J; bases not matched to a gene: 4. V gene TRBV6-5 combines with J gene TRBJ2-7; 8 nucleotides match TRBD1. The sample comprised tumor tissue. This clonotype originated in an adult with diffuse large B cell lymphoma. CDR3 in amino acids: CASSYSRTGFYEQYF. CDR3 nucleotide sequence: TGTGCCAGCAGTTACTCAAGGACAGGGTTCTACGAGCAGTACTTC.